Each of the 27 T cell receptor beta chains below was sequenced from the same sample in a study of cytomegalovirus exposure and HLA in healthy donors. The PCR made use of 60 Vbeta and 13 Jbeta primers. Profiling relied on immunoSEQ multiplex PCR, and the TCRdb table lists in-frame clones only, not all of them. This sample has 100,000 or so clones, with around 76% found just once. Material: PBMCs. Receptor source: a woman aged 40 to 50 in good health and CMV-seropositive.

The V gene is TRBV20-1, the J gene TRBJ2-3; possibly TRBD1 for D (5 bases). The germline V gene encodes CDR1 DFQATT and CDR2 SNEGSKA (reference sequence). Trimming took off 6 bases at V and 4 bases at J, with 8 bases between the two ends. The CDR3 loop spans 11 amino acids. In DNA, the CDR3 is TGCAGTGCGGCCAGGGCAGATACGCAGTATTTT. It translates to CSAARADTQYF.

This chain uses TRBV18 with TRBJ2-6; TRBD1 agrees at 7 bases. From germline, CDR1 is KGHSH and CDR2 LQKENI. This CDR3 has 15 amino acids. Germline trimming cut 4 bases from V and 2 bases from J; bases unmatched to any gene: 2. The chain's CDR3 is CASSRGQPGANVLTF. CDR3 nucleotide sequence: TGTGCCAGCTCACGGGGACAGCCTGGGGCCAACGTCCTGACTTTC.

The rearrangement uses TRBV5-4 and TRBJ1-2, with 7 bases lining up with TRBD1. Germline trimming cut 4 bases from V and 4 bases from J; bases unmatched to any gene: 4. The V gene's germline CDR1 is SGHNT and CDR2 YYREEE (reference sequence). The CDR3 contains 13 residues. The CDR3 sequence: CASSPDRAYGYTF. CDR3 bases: TGTGCCAGCAGCCCCGACAGGGCCTATGGCTACACCTTC.

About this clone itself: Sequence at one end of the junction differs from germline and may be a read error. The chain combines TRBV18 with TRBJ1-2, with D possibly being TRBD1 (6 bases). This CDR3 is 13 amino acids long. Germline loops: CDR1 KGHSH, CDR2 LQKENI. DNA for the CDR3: TGTGCCAGCTCCCCTAGACAGGAGGACGTTTCTGAATTC. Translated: CASSPRQEDVSEF.

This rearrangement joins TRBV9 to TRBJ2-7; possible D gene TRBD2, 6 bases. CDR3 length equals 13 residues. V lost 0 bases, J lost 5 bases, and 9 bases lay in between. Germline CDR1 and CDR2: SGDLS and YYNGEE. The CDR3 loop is CASSVGGRNEQYF. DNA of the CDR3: TGTGCCAGCAGCGTAGGGGGGAGGAACGAGCAGTACTTC.

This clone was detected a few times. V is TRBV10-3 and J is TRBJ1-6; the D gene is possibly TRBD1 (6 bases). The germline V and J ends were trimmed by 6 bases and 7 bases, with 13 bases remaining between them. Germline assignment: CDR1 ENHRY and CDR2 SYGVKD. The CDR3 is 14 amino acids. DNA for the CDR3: TGTGCCATCAGAGGGGGGGCCCCGAATTCACCCCTCCACTTT. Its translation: CAIRGGAPNSPLHF.

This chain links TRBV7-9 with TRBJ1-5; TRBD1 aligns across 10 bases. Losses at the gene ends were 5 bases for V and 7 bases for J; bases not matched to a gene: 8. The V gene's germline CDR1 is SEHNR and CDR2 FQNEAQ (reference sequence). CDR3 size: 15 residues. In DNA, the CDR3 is TGTGCCAGCAGCAATCAAGGGGGACAGGGGCAGCCCCAGCATTTT. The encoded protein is CASSNQGGQGQPQHF.

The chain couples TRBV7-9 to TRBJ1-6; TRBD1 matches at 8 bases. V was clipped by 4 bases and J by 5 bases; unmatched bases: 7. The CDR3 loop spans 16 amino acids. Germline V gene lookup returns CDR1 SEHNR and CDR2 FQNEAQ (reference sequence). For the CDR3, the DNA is TGTGCCAGCAGCTCAGAGACAGGGGCGGATAATTCACCCCTCCACTTT. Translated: CASSSETGADNSPLHF.

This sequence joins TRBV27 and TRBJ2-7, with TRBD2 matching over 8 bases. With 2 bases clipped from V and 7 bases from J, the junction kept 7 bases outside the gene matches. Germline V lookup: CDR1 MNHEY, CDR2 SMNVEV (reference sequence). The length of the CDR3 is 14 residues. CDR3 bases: TGTGCCAGCAGTTTAGGGACTAGATCGGGGGAGCAGTACTTC. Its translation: CASSLGTRSGEQYF.

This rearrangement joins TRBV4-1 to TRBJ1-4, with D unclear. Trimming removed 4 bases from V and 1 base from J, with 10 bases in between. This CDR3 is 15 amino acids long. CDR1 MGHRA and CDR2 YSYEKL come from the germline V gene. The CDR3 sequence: CASSRAQRTNEKLFF. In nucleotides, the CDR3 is TGCGCCAGCAGCCGAGCACAGAGAACTAATGAAAAACTGTTTTTT.

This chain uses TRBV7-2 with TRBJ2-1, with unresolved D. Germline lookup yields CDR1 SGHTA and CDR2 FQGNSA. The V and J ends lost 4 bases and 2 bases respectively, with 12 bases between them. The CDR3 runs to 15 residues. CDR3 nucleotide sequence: TGTGCCAGCAGCTATGACTCAAGCCCCTACAATGAGCAGTTCTTC. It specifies CASSYDSSPYNEQFF.

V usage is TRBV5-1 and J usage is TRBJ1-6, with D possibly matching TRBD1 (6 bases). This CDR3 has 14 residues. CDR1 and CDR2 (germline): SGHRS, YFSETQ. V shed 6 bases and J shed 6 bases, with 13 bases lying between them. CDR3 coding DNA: TGCGCCAGCACAGTGGGAGGGGGTAATTCACCCCTCCACTTT. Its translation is CASTVGGGNSPLHF.

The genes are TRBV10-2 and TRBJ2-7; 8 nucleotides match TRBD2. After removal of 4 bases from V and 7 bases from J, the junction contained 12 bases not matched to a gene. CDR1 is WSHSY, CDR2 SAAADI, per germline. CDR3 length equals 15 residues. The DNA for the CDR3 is TGCGCCAGCAGTGCGGTCGGAGCGGGGGCAGGTGAGCAGTACTTC. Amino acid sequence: CASSAVGAGAGEQYF.

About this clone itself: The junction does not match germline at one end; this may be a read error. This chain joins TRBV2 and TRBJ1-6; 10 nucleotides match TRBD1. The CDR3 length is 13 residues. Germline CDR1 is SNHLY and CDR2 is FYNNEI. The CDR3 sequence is CAGRQGAESPLHF. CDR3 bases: TGTGCCGGCAGACAGGGGGCGGAATCACCCCTCCACTTT. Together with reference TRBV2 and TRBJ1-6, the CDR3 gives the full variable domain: EPEVTQTPSHQVTQMGQEVILRCVPISNHLYFYWYRQILGQKVEFLVSFYNNEISEKSEIFDDQFSVERPDGSNFTLKIRSTKLEDSAMYFCAGRQGAESPLHFGNGTRLTVT.

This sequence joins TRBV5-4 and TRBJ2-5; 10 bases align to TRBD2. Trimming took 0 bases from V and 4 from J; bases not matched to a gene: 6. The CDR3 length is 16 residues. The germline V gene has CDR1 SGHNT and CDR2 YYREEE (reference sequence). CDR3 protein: CASSLGVASGGETQYF. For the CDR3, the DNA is TGTGCCAGCAGCTTGGGGGTGGCTAGCGGGGGAGAGACCCAGTACTTC.

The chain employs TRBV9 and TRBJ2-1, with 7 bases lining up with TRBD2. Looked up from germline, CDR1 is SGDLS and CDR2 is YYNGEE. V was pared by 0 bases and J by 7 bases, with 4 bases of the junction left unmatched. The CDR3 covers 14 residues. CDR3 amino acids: CASSVAGGWNEQFF. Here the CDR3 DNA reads TGTGCCAGCAGCGTAGCGGGAGGCTGGAATGAGCAGTTCTTC.

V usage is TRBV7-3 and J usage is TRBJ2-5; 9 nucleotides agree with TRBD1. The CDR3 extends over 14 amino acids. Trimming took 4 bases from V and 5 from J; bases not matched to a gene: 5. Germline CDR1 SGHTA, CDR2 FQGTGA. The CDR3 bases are TGTGCCAGCAGCTACACAGGGGGCGGTGAGACCCAGTACTTC. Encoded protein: CASSYTGGGETQYF. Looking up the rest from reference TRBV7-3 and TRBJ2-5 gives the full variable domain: GAGVSQTPSNKVTEKGKYVELRCDPISGHTALYWYRQSLGQGPEFLIYFQGTGAADDSGLPNDRFFAVRPEGSVSTLKIQRTERGDSAVYLCASSYTGGGETQYFGPGTRLLVL.

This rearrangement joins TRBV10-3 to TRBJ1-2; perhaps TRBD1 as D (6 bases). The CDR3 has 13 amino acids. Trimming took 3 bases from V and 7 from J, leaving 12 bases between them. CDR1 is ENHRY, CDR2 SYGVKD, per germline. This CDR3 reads CAISEGQPTGYTF. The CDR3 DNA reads TGTGCCATCAGTGAAGGACAGCCCACTGGCTACACCTTC.

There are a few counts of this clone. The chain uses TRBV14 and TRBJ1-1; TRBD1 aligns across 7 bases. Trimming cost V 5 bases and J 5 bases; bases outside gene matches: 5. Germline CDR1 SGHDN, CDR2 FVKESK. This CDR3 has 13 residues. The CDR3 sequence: CASSDRVGTEAFF. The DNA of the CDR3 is TGTGCCAGCAGCGACAGGGTCGGGACTGAAGCTTTCTTT.

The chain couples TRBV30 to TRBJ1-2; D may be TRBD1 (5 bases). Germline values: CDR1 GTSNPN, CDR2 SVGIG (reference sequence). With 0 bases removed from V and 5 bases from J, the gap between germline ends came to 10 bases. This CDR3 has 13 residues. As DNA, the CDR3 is TGTGCCTGGAGTGTAGGACACCAGTATGGCTACACCTTC. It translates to CAWSVGHQYGYTF.

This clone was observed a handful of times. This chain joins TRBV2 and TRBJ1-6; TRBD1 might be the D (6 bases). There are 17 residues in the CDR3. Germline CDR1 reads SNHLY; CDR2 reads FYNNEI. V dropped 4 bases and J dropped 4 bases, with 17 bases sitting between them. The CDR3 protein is CASSATRTDVYNSPLHF. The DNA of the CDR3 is TGTGCCAGCAGTGCAACTAGGACAGATGTTTATAATTCACCCCTCCACTTT. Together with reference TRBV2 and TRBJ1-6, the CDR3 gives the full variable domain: EPEVTQTPSHQVTQMGQEVILRCVPISNHLYFYWYRQILGQKVEFLVSFYNNEISEKSEIFDDQFSVERPDGSNFTLKIRSTKLEDSAMYFCASSATRTDVYNSPLHFGNGTRLTVT.

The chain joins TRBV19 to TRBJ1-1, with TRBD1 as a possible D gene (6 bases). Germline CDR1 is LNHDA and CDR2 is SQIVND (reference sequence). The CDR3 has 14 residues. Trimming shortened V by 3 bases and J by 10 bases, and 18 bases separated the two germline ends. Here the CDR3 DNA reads TGTGCCAGTAGTATGACCGACAGGTCGAGGGGAGCTTTCTTT. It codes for CASSMTDRSRGAFF.

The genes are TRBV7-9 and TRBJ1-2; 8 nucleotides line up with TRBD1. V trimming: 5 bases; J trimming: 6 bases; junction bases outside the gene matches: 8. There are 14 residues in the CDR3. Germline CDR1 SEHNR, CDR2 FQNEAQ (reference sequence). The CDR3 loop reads CASSPGRTGHGYTF. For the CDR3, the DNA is TGTGCCAGCAGCCCGGGGCGGACAGGGCATGGCTACACCTTC.

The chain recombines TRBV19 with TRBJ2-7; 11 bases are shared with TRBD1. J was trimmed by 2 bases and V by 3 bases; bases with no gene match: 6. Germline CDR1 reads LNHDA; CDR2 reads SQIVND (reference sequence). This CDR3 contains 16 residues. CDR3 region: CASSITGTGGPYEQYF. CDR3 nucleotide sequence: TGTGCCAGTAGTATTACTGGGACAGGGGGACCCTACGAGCAGTACTTC.

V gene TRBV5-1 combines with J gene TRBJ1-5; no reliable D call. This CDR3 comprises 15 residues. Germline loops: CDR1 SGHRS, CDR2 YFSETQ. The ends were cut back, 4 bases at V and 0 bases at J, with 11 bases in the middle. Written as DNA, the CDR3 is TGCGCCAGCAGCATCGACAACCATAGCAATCAGCCCCAGCATTTT. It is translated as CASSIDNHSNQPQHF.

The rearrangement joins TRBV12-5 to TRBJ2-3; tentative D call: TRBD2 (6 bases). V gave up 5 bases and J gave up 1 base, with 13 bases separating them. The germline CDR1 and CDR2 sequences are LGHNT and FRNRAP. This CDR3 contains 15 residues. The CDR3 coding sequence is TGTGCTAGTGGTCCTTCGGGAGAGGGCACAGATACGCAGTATTTT. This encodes CASGPSGEGTDTQYF.

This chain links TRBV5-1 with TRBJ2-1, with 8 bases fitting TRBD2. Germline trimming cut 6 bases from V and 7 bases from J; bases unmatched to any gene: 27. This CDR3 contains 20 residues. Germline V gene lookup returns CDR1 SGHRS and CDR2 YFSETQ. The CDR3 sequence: CASIKSSRAFGSGGGNEQFF. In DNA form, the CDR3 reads TGCGCCAGCATTAAATCATCCCGAGCTTTTGGGAGCGGGGGAGGGAATGAGCAGTTCTTC.